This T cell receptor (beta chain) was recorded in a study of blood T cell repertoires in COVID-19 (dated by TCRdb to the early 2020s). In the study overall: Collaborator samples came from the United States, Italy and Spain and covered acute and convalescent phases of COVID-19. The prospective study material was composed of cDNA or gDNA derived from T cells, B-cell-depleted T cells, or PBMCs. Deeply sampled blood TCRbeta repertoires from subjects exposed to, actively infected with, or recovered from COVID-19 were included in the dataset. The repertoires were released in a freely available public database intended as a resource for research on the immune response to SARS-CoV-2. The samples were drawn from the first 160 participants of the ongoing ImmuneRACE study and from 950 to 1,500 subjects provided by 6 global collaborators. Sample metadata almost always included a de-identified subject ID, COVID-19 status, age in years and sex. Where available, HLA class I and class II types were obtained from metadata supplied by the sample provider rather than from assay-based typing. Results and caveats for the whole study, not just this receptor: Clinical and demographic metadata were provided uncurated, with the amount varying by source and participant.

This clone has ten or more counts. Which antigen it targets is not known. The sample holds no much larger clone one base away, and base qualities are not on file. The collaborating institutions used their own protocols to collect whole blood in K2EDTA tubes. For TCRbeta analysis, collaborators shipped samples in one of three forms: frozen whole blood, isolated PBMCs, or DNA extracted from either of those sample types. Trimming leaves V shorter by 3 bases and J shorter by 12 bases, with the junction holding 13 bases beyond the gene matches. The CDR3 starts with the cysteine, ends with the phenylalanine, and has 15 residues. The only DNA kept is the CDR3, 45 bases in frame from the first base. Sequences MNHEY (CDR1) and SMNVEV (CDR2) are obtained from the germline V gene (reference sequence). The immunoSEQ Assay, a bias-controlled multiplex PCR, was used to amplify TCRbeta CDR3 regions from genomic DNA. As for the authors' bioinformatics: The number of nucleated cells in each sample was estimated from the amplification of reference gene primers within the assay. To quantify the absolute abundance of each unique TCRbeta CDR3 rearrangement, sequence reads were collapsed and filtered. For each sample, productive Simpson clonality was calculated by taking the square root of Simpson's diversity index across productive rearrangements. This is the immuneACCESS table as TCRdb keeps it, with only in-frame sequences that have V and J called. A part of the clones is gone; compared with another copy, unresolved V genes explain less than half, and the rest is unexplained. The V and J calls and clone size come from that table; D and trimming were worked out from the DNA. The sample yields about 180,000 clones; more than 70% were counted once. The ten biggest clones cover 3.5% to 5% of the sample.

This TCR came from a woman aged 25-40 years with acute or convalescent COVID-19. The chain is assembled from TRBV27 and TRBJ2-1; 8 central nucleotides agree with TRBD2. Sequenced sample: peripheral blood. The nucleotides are TGTGCCAGCAGTTTGGGACTAGTAGGGCGTCCGTGGCAGTTCTTC. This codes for CASSLGLVGRPWQFF.